These T cell receptor beta chains were read from a single sample in a study of technical replicates of blood from several donors. The method was immunoSEQ multiplex PCR; TCRdb's version includes in-frame clones alone and lacks a portion of them. The profile shows some 94,000 clones, about 96% of them singletons. Sequenced material: T cells isolated from PBMCs. The receptors derive from a human donor in good health. Both conserved end residues are part of each CDR3. Fields, in order: J gene, clone size, V gene, D gene, CDR3 protein, CDR3 DNA. A D gene is named only where the DNA matches it firmly. Where a row states a size, it is once, few, many or the class of an expanded clone; other rows omit it.

>TRBJ2-2|NA|TRBV30|NA
CAWSRASFNRELFF
TGTGCCTGGAGTAGAGCTAGCTTTAACCGGGAGCTGTTTTTT
>TRBJ2-2|NA|TRBV9|TRBD2
CASSATGLAVGELFF
TGTGCCAGCAGTGCTACGGGACTAGCGGTCGGGGAGCTGTTTTTT
>TRBJ2-7|NA|TRBV7-6|NA
CASSLSSTYEQYF
TGTGCCAGCAGCTTATCTAGTACCTACGAGCAGTACTTC
>TRBJ2-7|NA|TRBV7-9|NA
CASSLVNYPVYEQYF
TGTGCCAGCAGCTTAGTAAATTACCCGGTCTACGAGCAGTACTTC
>TRBJ1-4|NA|TRBV19|TRBD1
CASSIWGQGHEKLFF
TGTGCCAGTAGTATCTGGGGACAGGGCCATGAAAAACTGTTTTTT
>TRBJ2-7|NA|TRBV18|TRBD2
CASSQETSGYEQYF
TGTGCCAGCTCACAGGAGACTAGCGGCTACGAGCAGTACTTC
>TRBJ1-5|few|TRBV19|NA
CASSIRQDSSSNQPQHF
TGTGCCAGTAGTATTCGCCAGGACTCCTCTAGCAATCAGCCCCAGCATTTT
>TRBJ1-4|NA|TRBV20-1|TRBD1
CSASGTGVVF
TGCAGTGCTTCCGGGACAGGGGTCGTCTTT
>TRBJ2-7|NA|TRBV7-9|TRBD2
CASSSPSGSSPYEQYF
TGTGCCAGCAGCTCCCCAAGCGGGAGCTCTCCCTACGAGCAGTACTTC
>TRBJ2-4|NA|TRBV5-4|TRBD2
CASSLLAGGPKNIQYF
TGTGCCAGCAGCTTGTTAGCGGGAGGCCCCAAAAACATTCAGTACTTC
>TRBJ1-2|NA|TRBV5-8|NA
CASSISLTGYGYTF
TGTGCCAGCAGCATTAGTCTCACGGGCTATGGCTACACCTTC
>TRBJ2-7|NA|TRBV5-1|NA
CASSLDRVTYEQYF
TGCGCCAGCAGCTTGGACAGGGTTACCTACGAGCAGTACTTC
>TRBJ1-2|NA|TRBV6-1|NA
CASGRGQQPNYGYTF
TGTGCCAGCGGGCGTGGACAGCAACCTAACTATGGCTACACCTTC
>TRBJ1-3|NA|TRBV7-9|NA
CAGGSLSGNTIYF
TGTGCCGGTGGGAGCCTATCTGGAAACACCATATATTTT
>TRBJ2-3|NA|TRBV30|NA
CAWSVRGLNADTQYF
TGTGCCTGGAGTGTAAGAGGTTTAAACGCAGATACGCAGTATTTT
>TRBJ1-2|NA|TRBV19|NA
CASSRVQGRANYGYTF
TGTGCCAGTAGTAGGGTCCAGGGTCGAGCTAACTATGGCTACACCTTC
>TRBJ2-1|NA|TRBV7-2|NA
CASSPAVWAPEQFF
TGTGCCAGCAGCCCGGCCGTATGGGCTCCTGAGCAGTTCTTC
>TRBJ1-1|NA|TRBV5-1|TRBD1
CASSPTGGGTEAFF
TGCGCCAGCAGCCCTACAGGGGGTGGCACTGAAGCTTTCTTT
>TRBJ1-5|NA|TRBV21-1|NA
CAPTGLQPQHF
TGTGCCCCAACAGGGCTCCAGCCCCAGCATTTT
>TRBJ1-5|NA|TRBV19|TRBD1
CATQDRGLGNQPQHF
TGTGCCACCCAGGACAGGGGGCTTGGCAATCAGCCCCAGCATTTT
>TRBJ2-7|once|TRBV25-1|NA
CASRAYTSYEQYF
TGTGCCAGCAGGGCTTACACCTCCTACGAGCAGTACTTC
>TRBJ2-3|NA|TRBV5-1|TRBD2
CASSLNGGGLVWPFTDTQYF
TGCGCCAGCAGCTTGAACGGGGGAGGGCTGGTCTGGCCTTTCACAGATACGCAGTATTTT
>TRBJ1-1|NA|TRBV11-2|NA
CASSFWADTEAFF
TGTGCCAGCAGCTTTTGGGCAGACACTGAAGCTTTCTTT
>TRBJ2-7|NA|TRBV7-9|NA
CASSLGSGSYEQYF
TGTGCCAGCAGCTTAGGGAGCGGATCCTACGAGCAGTACTTC
>TRBJ2-7|NA|TRBV7-2|NA
CASSKGAEPYEQYF
TGTGCCAGCAGTAAGGGAGCCGAACCCTACGAGCAGTACTTC
>TRBJ2-1|NA|TRBV4-1|NA
CASSQEGIKRQQFF
TGCGCCAGCAGCCAAGAAGGTATTAAGCGTCAGCAGTTCTTC
>TRBJ2-1|NA|TRBV9|TRBD2
CASSGTLAGGSNEQFF
TGTGCCAGCAGCGGTACCCTAGCGGGAGGGTCCAATGAGCAGTTCTTC
>TRBJ1-3|NA|TRBV6-5|TRBD1
CASSKLSGGGNTIYF
TGTGCCAGCAGTAAACTTTCAGGGGGAGGAAACACCATATATTTT
>TRBJ2-1|NA|TRBV9|TRBD1
CASSVLTGTGEQFF
TGTGCCAGCAGCGTACTAACCGGGACAGGAGAGCAGTTCTTC
>TRBJ1-1|once|TRBV7-9|NA
CASSRGGSRGLNTEAFF
TGTGCCAGCAGCAGGGGAGGGTCAAGGGGGTTAAACACTGAAGCTTTCTTT
>TRBJ2-5|NA|TRBV21-1|NA
CASSKPDTYQETQYF
TGTGCCAGCAGCAAACCGGACACCTACCAAGAGACCCAGTACTTC
>TRBJ1-4|NA|TRBV29-1|NA
CRWGEDIATNEKLFF
TGCAGATGGGGAGAAGATATTGCAACTAATGAAAAACTGTTTTTT
>TRBJ2-3|NA|TRBV13|TRBD2
CASSGLAGSTDTQYF
TGTGCCAGCAGCGGACTAGCGGGAAGCACAGATACGCAGTATTTT
>TRBJ1-2|once|TRBV29-1|TRBD1
CSVGTGYGYTF
TGCAGCGTTGGGACAGGGTATGGCTACACCTTC
>TRBJ2-2|NA|TRBV11-3|TRBD2
CASRSYSGTPTGELFF
TGTGCCAGCCGTTCCTATAGCGGGACCCCCACCGGGGAGCTGTTTTTT
>TRBJ1-5|NA|TRBV6-1|TRBD1
CASTGQFNQPQHF
TGTGCCAGCACGGGACAGTTCAATCAGCCCCAGCATTTT
>TRBJ1-2|NA|TRBV27|NA
CASSLVGSDGYTF
TGTGCCAGCAGTTTGGTCGGGTCCGACGGCTACACCTTC
>TRBJ1-5|NA|TRBV7-2|NA
CASSLKADPGQPQHF
TGTGCCAGCAGCTTAAAGGCAGACCCAGGACAGCCCCAGCATTTT
>TRBJ2-1|NA|TRBV10-1|TRBD2
CASSPGLAGPEQFF
TGCGCCAGCAGTCCGGGACTAGCGGGGCCTGAGCAGTTCTTC
>TRBJ2-3|NA|TRBV13|TRBD2
CASSTAGGREDTQYF
TGTGCCAGCAGCACCGCGGGCGGGAGGGAAGATACGCAGTATTTT
>TRBJ1-2|NA|TRBV28|TRBD1
CASRVDRNYGYTF
TGTGCCAGCAGGGTGGACAGGAACTATGGCTACACCTTC
>TRBJ2-3|NA|TRBV7-3|NA
CASSLQGLRTDTQYF
TGTGCCAGCAGCTTACAGGGACTGCGCACAGATACGCAGTATTTT
>TRBJ2-7|NA|TRBV19|TRBD1
CASSLGTGGSYEQYF
TGTGCCAGTAGCCTCGGGACAGGGGGTTCGTACGAGCAGTACTTC
>TRBJ2-1|NA|TRBV28|TRBD2
CASRLPGTSLFEQFF
TGTGCCAGCAGGCTCCCCGGGACTAGTTTATTTGAGCAGTTCTTC
>TRBJ2-2|NA|TRBV30|NA
CAWSASSSGELFF
TGTGCCTGGAGTGCCTCTAGTTCCGGGGAGCTGTTTTTT
>TRBJ1-5|NA|TRBV18|TRBD1
CASSPGRQGTNQPQHF
TGTGCCAGCTCACCTGGAAGACAGGGAACTAATCAGCCCCAGCATTTT
>TRBJ2-3|NA|TRBV7-2|NA
CASSYKDTQYF
TGTGCCAGCAGCTACAAGGATACGCAGTATTTT
>TRBJ1-2|once|TRBV25-1|NA
CASSEFGGSGGYTF
TGTGCCAGCAGTGAATTCGGGGGGTCGGGTGGCTACACCTTC
>TRBJ2-1|NA|TRBV9|TRBD2
CASSTASGSGNEQFF
TGTGCCAGCAGCACAGCTAGCGGGAGTGGCAATGAGCAGTTCTTC
>TRBJ2-1|NA|TRBV14|TRBD2
CASSHLAGGLNEQFF
TGTGCCAGCAGCCACCTAGCGGGAGGCCTCAATGAGCAGTTCTTC
>TRBJ1-1|NA|TRBV5-8|NA
CASSFGGLTEAFF
TGTGCCAGCAGCTTCGGGGGTCTCACTGAAGCTTTCTTT
>TRBJ1-1|NA|TRBV5-4|NA
CASSFGGGTEAFF
TGTGCCAGCAGCTTTGGGGGGGGAACTGAAGCTTTCTTT
>TRBJ1-1|NA|TRBV5-1|NA
CASSLQLNTEAFF
TGCGCCAGCAGCTTGCAGTTGAACACTGAAGCTTTCTTT
>TRBJ1-1|NA|TRBV6-5|TRBD1
CASSHRQGSDTEAFF
TGTGCCAGCAGTCATCGACAGGGGTCCGACACTGAAGCTTTCTTT
>TRBJ2-7|NA|TRBV10-3|NA
CAISESQGEFDEQYF
TGTGCCATCAGTGAGTCACAGGGAGAGTTTGACGAGCAGTACTTC